These 19 T cell receptor beta chains share one sample of origin, sequenced in a study of shared clonotypes between healthy human individuals. Using immunoSEQ multiplex PCR, the repertoire was profiled, and TCRdb retains in-frame clones only, with some absent. The sample contains a few hundred thousand clones, less than 98% of which appear only once. The sample was naive CD4+ T cells sorted from blood. The subset here: CD45RA+ positively selected. These receptors came from a woman in her 30s in good health.

The J gene is TRBJ1-6, the V gene TRBV2; no firm D call. V gave up 8 bases and J gave up 2 bases, with 13 bases separating them. Germline V CDR1 and CDR2: SNHLY, FYNNEI. The length of the CDR3 is 15 residues. CDR3 protein: CASLRGLTYNSPLHF. CDR3 DNA sequence: TGTGCCAGCTTAAGAGGGTTAACCTATAATTCACCCCTCCACTTT.

The chain combines TRBV11-3 with TRBJ2-1; 8 bases fit TRBD1. This CDR3 has 14 amino acids. Looked up from germline, CDR1 is SGHNT and CDR2 is YENEEA. V lost 1 base, J lost 8 bases, and 4 bases stayed unmatched. The CDR3 loop reads CASSLVQGAHEQFF. The CDR3 DNA follows: TGTGCCAGCAGCTTAGTTCAGGGGGCCCATGAGCAGTTCTTC.

This clone was recorded only once. The chain carries TRBV28 and TRBJ2-7; D gene ambiguous. CDR1 and CDR2 (germline): MDHEN, SYDVKM. The CDR3 runs 11 residues. The chain's CDR3 is CAAANFYEQYF. CDR3 coding DNA: TGTGCAGCAGCTAACTTCTACGAGCAGTACTTC.

A single count supports this clone. J is TRBJ2-7 and V is TRBV20-1, with no clear D. The CDR3 covers 10 residues. The V and J ends lost 6 bases and 6 bases respectively, with 9 bases between them. CDR1 DFQATT and CDR2 SNEGSKA come from the germline V gene (reference sequence). The CDR3 DNA is TGCAGTGCGGTAGCTCGCGAGCAGTACTTC. It specifies CSAVAREQYF.

The chain uses TRBV6-6 and TRBJ2-3; 8 bases line up with TRBD2. Germline loops: CDR1 MNHNY, CDR2 SVGAGI (reference sequence). V dropped 6 bases and J dropped 7; count of bases not matched to a gene: 9. The length of the CDR3 is 14 residues. The CDR3 reads CASRIGGGYYTQYF. In nucleotides, the CDR3 is TGTGCCAGCAGAATCGGGGGGGGTTATTATACGCAGTATTTT.

This sequence joins TRBV27 and TRBJ1-2; D remains ambiguous. Germline V gene sequence: CDR1 MNHEY, CDR2 SMNVEV (reference sequence). CDR3 length equals 15 residues. V was clipped by 7 bases and J by 0 bases, with 15 bases between them. The CDR3 DNA is TGTGCCAGCACCCCCGGGCCTCGAACTAACTATGGCTACACCTTC. Encoded protein: CASTPGPRTNYGYTF.

This chain joins TRBV11-2 and TRBJ2-7; 11 positions agree with TRBD2. The germline V gene has CDR1 SGHAT and CDR2 FQNNGV. V shed 5 bases and J 3 bases; nucleotides not matched to a gene: 6. The CDR3 runs to 15 residues. CDR3 residues: CASSQGTSGFYEQYF. CDR3 DNA sequence: TGTGCCAGCAGCCAGGGGACTAGCGGATTCTACGAGCAGTACTTC.

The rearrangement joins TRBV4-1 to TRBJ2-1; 9 bases line up with TRBD1. V shed 2 bases, J shed 4 bases, and the junction held 12 bases outside the gene matches. The CDR3 has 18 amino acids. The germline V gene encodes CDR1 MGHRA and CDR2 YSYEKL. As DNA, the CDR3 is TGCGCCAGCAGCCAATCCCTTCTCCGGGACAGGGATTACAATGAGCAGTTCTTC. It codes for CASSQSLLRDRDYNEQFF.

V gene TRBV7-3 combines with J gene TRBJ2-2; 12 bases are a match to TRBD2. With V trimmed by 5 bases and J by 5 bases, 15 bases remained unmatched. CDR1 is SGHTA and CDR2 is FQGTGA in the germline V gene. This CDR3 spans 19 amino acids. The CDR3 DNA follows: TGTGCCAGCAGCGCAAAGACCCGACTAGCGGGAGTAAAGACCGGGGAGCTGTTTTTT. It yields the protein CASSAKTRLAGVKTGELFF.

This chain links TRBV15 with TRBJ1-5, with 10 bases aligning to TRBD1. CDR3 size: 19 residues. V trimming: 1 base; J trimming: 0 bases; junction bases outside the gene matches: 9. Germline V CDR1 and CDR2: LNHNV, YYDKDF (reference sequence). CDR3 nucleotide sequence: TGTGCCACCAGCAGAGTAGGCTGGACAGGGGGGTTTAGCAATCAGCCCCAGCATTTT. This translates into CATSRVGWTGGFSNQPQHF.

The chain links TRBV29-1 to TRBJ2-5, with 15 bases lining up with TRBD2. The J segment lost 2 bases and the V segment lost 7 bases, leaving 8 bases of the junction unmatched. Per the germline V gene, CDR1 is SQVTM and CDR2 is ANQGSEA. This CDR3 region has 16 residues. Here the CDR3 DNA reads TGCAGCGCTCCGGGACTAGCGGGAGGTGTACAAGAGACCCAGTACTTC. It specifies CSAPGLAGGVQETQYF.

The chain employs TRBV7-7 and TRBJ2-3, with TRBD2 matching over 9 bases. The CDR3 consists of 15 residues. Germline V gene sequence: CDR1 SSHAT, CDR2 FNYEAQ (reference sequence). With V trimmed by 6 bases and J by 3 bases, 7 bases remained unmatched. CDR3 region: CASRPTSGLTDTQYF. CDR3 in DNA: TGTGCCAGCAGGCCGACTAGCGGACTAACAGATACGCAGTATTTT. The full variable domain, in which reference TRBV7-7 and TRBJ2-3 provide the parts outside the CDR3, is GAGVSQSPRYKVTKRGQDVTLRCDPISSHATLYWYQQALGQGPEFLTYFNYEAQPDKSGLPSDRFSAERPEGSISTLTIQRTEQRDSAMYRCASRPTSGLTDTQYFGPGTRLTVL.

The rearrangement uses TRBV7-7 and TRBJ2-2; D not resolved. Germline CDR1 is SSHAT and CDR2 is FNYEAQ (reference sequence). The ends were cut back, 5 bases at V and 0 bases at J, with 7 bases in the middle. The CDR3 runs 14 residues. Written as DNA, the CDR3 is TGTGCCAGCAGCAGACTCGCGAACACCGGGGAGCTGTTTTTT. Its translation: CASSRLANTGELFF.

V and J are TRBV6-1 and TRBJ2-1; 11 positions agree with TRBD2. J lost 6 bases, V lost 0 bases, and 4 bases had no gene match. CDR1 is MNHNS and CDR2 is SASEGT in the germline V gene. The CDR3 has 16 residues. The CDR3 coding sequence is TGTGCCAGCAGTGAAGCACTAGCGGGAGAGCGCAATGAGCAGTTCTTC. Protein sequence: CASSEALAGERNEQFF.

The V and J genes are TRBV28 and TRBJ1-2; no definite D call. The V gene lost 4 bases and the J gene lost 2 bases, with 11 bases spanning the gap. Germline-derived CDR1 and CDR2 are MDHEN and SYDVKM. The CDR3 consists of 14 residues. DNA of the CDR3: TGTGCCAGCAGTTGGAGCGGGAAAAACTATGGCTACACCTTC. Translated, it gives CASSWSGKNYGYTF.

V gene TRBV28 combines with J gene TRBJ2-6; no clear D gene. In germline, CDR1 is MDHEN, CDR2 SYDVKM. Between the trimmed V and J ends, which lost 1 base and 0 bases, there was a span of 16 bases. The CDR3 loop spans 19 amino acids. In DNA, the CDR3 is TGTGCCAGCAGTTTATTGCCCCATTCCTTCAGCTCTGGGGCCAACGTCCTGACTTTC. It is translated as CASSLLPHSFSSGANVLTF.

This clone was detected only once. Here the CDR3 DNA reads TGTGCCAGCAGTCCCGGGGACTATTACCAAGAGACCCAGTACTTC. Its translation is CASSPGDYYQETQYF. V gene TRBV28 combines with J gene TRBJ2-5; 7 bases match TRBD2. The CDR3 has 15 residues. Germline V CDR1 and CDR2: MDHEN, SYDVKM. V shed 5 bases and J 0 bases; nucleotides not matched to a gene: 6.

The V and J genes are TRBV28 and TRBJ2-2; 7 bases are a match to TRBD2. Germline CDR1 reads MDHEN; CDR2 reads SYDVKM. CDR3 length: 17 amino acids. Germline trimming cut 6 bases from V and 1 base from J; bases unmatched to any gene: 11. The CDR3 DNA is TGTGCCAGCAGCCTACCCGCGGTAGCGGGGAACACCGGGGAGCTGTTTTTT. This codes for CASSLPAVAGNTGELFF.

The chain joins TRBV7-2 to TRBJ2-7, with 8 positions matching TRBD1. Germline values: CDR1 SGHTA, CDR2 FQGNSA. The CDR3 contains 13 residues. The V segment lost 3 bases and the J segment 5 bases; nucleotides outside the gene matches: 3. The CDR3 protein is CASSLTGVHEQYF. The CDR3 DNA follows: TGTGCCAGCAGCTTGACAGGGGTCCACGAGCAGTACTTC.